This T cell receptor beta chain appears in the sequencing data of a study of cytomegalovirus exposure and HLA in healthy donors. In the study overall: Caucasian-associated ancestry cluster membership applied to over 80% of under 450 genotyped donors. Study outcomes and limitations: In a later analysis, TCR beta V- and J-gene trimming showed a link to a missense DCLRE1C variant. Only CMV serostatus was available as immune exposure information. Researchers counted about 150 TCR beta chains as cytomegalovirus-associated.

PCR employed 60 Vbeta and 13 Jbeta primers. The method was immunoSEQ multiplex PCR; TCRdb's version includes in-frame clones alone and lacks a portion of them. The listing contains over 60,000 clones. As concerns this clone: Its specificity is unknown.

Germline V CDR1 and CDR2: SGHRS, YFSETQ. The CDR3 runs 14 residues. J lost 3 bases, V lost 5 bases, and 7 bases had no gene match. The V and J genes are TRBV5-1 and TRBJ2-7; the match to TRBD1 covers 8 bases. Sequenced: PBMCs. This receptor was taken from a female donor in good health and CMV-seropositive. For the CDR3, the DNA is TGCGCCAGCAGAAGGACGACAGGGGACTACGAGCAGTACTTC. Its translation is CASRRTTGDYEQYF.